What follows describes a single TCR beta chain. Sequenced by immunoSEQ multiplex PCR; TCRdb stores in-frame clones only, minus some. The repertoire holds about 4,000 clones, with more than 60% as singletons. The data originate from a study of chemoradiotherapy in HPV16-positive cancers. The CDR3 is 14 residues long. The trim removed 4 bases at V and 3 bases at J, leaving 4 bases unmatched. CDR1 SQVTM and CDR2 ANQGSEA come from the germline V gene. The chain is built from TRBV29-1 and TRBJ2-2; 8 nucleotides match TRBD1. This specimen was taken from a patient who underwent chemoradiotherapy. This sequence originates from a human donor with HPV-associated anogenital cancer. In nucleotides, the CDR3 is TGCAGCGTTGCGAAGACAGGGGACACCGGGGAGCTGTTTTTT. Amino acids: CSVAKTGDTGELFF.